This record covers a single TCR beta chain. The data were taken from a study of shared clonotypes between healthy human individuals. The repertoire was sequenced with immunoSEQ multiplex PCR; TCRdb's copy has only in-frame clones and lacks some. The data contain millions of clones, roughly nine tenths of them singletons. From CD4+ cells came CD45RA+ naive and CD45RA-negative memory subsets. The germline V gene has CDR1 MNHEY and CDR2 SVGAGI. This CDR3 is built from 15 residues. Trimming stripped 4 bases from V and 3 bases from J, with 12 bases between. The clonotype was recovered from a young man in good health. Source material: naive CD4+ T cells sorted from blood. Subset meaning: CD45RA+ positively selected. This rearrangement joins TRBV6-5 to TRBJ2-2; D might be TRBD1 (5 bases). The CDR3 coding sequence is TGTGCCAGCAGTTTCCAGGGTCTTTACACCGGGGAGCTGTTTTTT. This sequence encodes CASSFQGLYTGELFF.